The rows below give T cell receptor beta chains drawn from one sample of a study of beta chain features in type 1 diabetes. Method: immunoSEQ multiplex PCR; TCRdb's copy keeps in-frame clones and lacks some. The sample consists of about 120,000 clones, 15% to 20% of them appearing once. The sequenced material came from central memory CD4+ T cells from blood. These receptors were obtained from a man aged 18 to 30 with type 1 diabetes. CDR3s include the opening cysteine and the closing phenylalanine or tryptophan. D genes are given only for firm matches. The size field is filled for only some rows; it gives once, few, many or a size class.

V: TRBV6-6
size: many
J: TRBJ2-7
D: NA
DNA: TGTGCCAGCAGTGCACTCCGCAGGGGGGACGGGGAGCAGTACTTC
CDR3: CASSALRRGDGEQYF

V: TRBV10-3
size: few
J: TRBJ2-1
D: NA
DNA: TGTGCCATCAGTGAGTCGTGGCAGGGTGTCGACAATGAGCAGTTCTTC
CDR3: CAISESWQGVDNEQFF

V: TRBV9
size: NA
J: TRBJ2-5
D: NA
DNA: TGTGCCAGCAGCCGGACCGAAGAGACCCAGTACTTC
CDR3: CASSRTEETQYF

V: TRBV6-1
size: NA
J: TRBJ2-7
D: TRBD1
DNA: TGTGCCAGCGGACAGGGAGACTACGAGCAGTACTTC
CDR3: CASGQGDYEQYF

V: TRBV20-1
size: NA
J: TRBJ2-7
D: NA
DNA: TGCAGTGCTAGAAGGGCCGGGGGGCAGTACTTC
CDR3: CSARRAGGQYF

V: TRBV7-9
size: few
J: TRBJ1-1
D: NA
DNA: TGTGCCAGCAGCCCCGGGACGTTACAAAGCAAAGCTTTCTTT
CDR3: CASSPGTLQSKAFF

V: TRBV5-1
size: NA
J: TRBJ2-7
D: TRBD1
DNA: TGCGCCAGCAGCTTGGGGGACAGCCACTACGAGCAGTACTTC
CDR3: CASSLGDSHYEQYF

V: TRBV7-2
size: many
J: TRBJ2-1
D: NA
DNA: TGTGCCAGCAGCTTCCCCGGTGCCTACAATGAGCAGTTCTTC
CDR3: CASSFPGAYNEQFF

V: TRBV4-3
size: many
J: TRBJ2-1
D: NA
DNA: TGCGCCAGCAGCCAATTAGCGAGGGATGAGCAGTTCTTC
CDR3: CASSQLARDEQFF

V: TRBV7-2
size: few
J: TRBJ2-7
D: TRBD1
DNA: TGTGCCAGCAGCCCCCGGGACAGCTCCTACGAGCAGTACTTC
CDR3: CASSPRDSSYEQYF

V: TRBV4-3
size: few
J: TRBJ2-1
D: NA
DNA: TGCGCCAGCAGCCGCCGAACATGGCAGGGGTACAATGAGCAGTTCTTC
CDR3: CASSRRTWQGYNEQFF

V: TRBV2
size: once
J: TRBJ1-1
D: NA
DNA: TGTGCCAGCTCCCTGGGGGGAGGCACTGAAGCTTTCTTT
CDR3: CASSLGGGTEAFF

V: TRBV30
size: NA
J: TRBJ1-1
D: TRBD1
DNA: TGTGCCTGGGGGACAGGGGACACTGAAGCTTTCTTT
CDR3: CAWGTGDTEAFF

V: TRBV5-1
size: few
J: TRBJ2-3
D: NA
DNA: TGCGCCAGCAGCTTGGGCGGGCACACAGATACGCAGTATTTT
CDR3: CASSLGGHTDTQYF

V: TRBV6-5
size: many
J: TRBJ2-7
D: NA
DNA: TGTGCCAGCAGTGGGGACCGCAACGAGCAGTACTTC
CDR3: CASSGDRNEQYF

V: TRBV18
size: NA
J: TRBJ2-5
D: NA
DNA: TGTGCCAGCTCACCGTCCGGCAAAGAGACCCAGTACTTC
CDR3: CASSPSGKETQYF

V: TRBV27
size: NA
J: TRBJ1-6
D: NA
DNA: TGTGCCAGCACCCGCGTCCTGGGGGTCTATAATTCACCCCTCCACTTT
CDR3: CASTRVLGVYNSPLHF

V: TRBV7-9
size: once
J: TRBJ2-1
D: TRBD1
DNA: TGTGCCAGCAGCTCCCGAGAAAGGGGGCCCCGGAGGAATCACATTGAGCAGTTCTTC
CDR3: CASSSRERGPRRNHIEQFF

V: TRBV7-2
size: few
J: TRBJ1-2
D: NA
DNA: TGTGCCAGCAGCCCCCGAGTCGGGTCCCCTGGCTACACCTTC
CDR3: CASSPRVGSPGYTF

V: TRBV4-3
size: NA
J: TRBJ2-5
D: NA
DNA: TGCGCCAGCAGCCCGGACAGCCAAGAGACCCAGTACTTC
CDR3: CASSPDSQETQYF

V: TRBV2
size: NA
J: TRBJ2-2
D: NA
DNA: TGTGCCAGCAGTCTCGGACAGCGTAGCGGGGAGCTGTTTTTT
CDR3: CASSLGQRSGELFF

V: TRBV6-1
size: NA
J: TRBJ1-1
D: NA
DNA: TGTGCCAGCAGTGAAGCATGGGACACTGAAGCTTTCTTT
CDR3: CASSEAWDTEAFF

V: TRBV4-1
size: NA
J: TRBJ2-5
D: TRBD1
DNA: TGCGCCAGCAGCCAATCTGGGACAGGGGGAGAGACCCAGTACTTC
CDR3: CASSQSGTGGETQYF

V: TRBV5-1
size: few
J: TRBJ2-2
D: NA
DNA: TGCGCCAGCAGCTTGCGGGAGAGGGCCGGGGAGCTGTTTTTT
CDR3: CASSLRERAGELFF

V: TRBV29-1
size: NA
J: TRBJ2-3
D: TRBD1
DNA: TGCAGCGTTGCCGGGACAGGGGGTAGCACAGATACGCAGTATTTT
CDR3: CSVAGTGGSTDTQYF

V: TRBV7-2
size: NA
J: TRBJ2-7
D: NA
DNA: TGTGCCAGCAGCTTAAACACGGGCGGGGAGCAGTACTTC
CDR3: CASSLNTGGEQYF

V: TRBV29-1
size: NA
J: TRBJ2-6
D: NA
DNA: TGCAGCGTTAACCGGGACACCCTGTCTGGGGCCAACGTCCTGACTTTC
CDR3: CSVNRDTLSGANVLTF